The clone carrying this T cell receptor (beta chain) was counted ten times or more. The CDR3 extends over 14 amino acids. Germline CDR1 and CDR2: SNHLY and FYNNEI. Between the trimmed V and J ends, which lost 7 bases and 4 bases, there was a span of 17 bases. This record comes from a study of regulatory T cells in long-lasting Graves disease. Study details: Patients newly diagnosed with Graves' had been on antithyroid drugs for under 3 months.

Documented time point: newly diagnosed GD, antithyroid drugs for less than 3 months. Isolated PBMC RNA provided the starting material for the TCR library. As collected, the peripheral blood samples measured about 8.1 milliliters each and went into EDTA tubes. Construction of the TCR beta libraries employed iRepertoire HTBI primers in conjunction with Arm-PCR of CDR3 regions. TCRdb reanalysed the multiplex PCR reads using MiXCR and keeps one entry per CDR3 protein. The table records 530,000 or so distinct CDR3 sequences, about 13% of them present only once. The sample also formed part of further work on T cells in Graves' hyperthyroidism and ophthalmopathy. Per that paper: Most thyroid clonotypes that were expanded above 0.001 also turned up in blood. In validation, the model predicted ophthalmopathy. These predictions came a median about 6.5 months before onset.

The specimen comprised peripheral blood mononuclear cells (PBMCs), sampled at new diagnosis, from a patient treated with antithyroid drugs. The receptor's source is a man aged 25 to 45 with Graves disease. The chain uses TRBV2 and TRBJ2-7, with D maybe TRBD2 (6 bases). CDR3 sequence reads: CASTGRSTQYEQYF. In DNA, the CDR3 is TGTGCCAGCACCGGGAGATCCACTCAATACGAGCAGTACTTC.